Presented here are 3 T cell receptor beta chains from one specimen sequenced in a study of cytomegalovirus exposure and HLA in healthy donors. Primers included in the PCR were 60 Vbeta and 13 Jbeta primers. Using immunoSEQ multiplex PCR, the repertoire was profiled, and TCRdb retains in-frame clones only, with some absent. Of 150,000 to 200,000 clones listed, 70% to 90% are singletons. The source material was PBMCs. Receptor source: a man between 18 and 35 years old in good health and CMV-seropositive.

The rearrangement links TRBV5-1 to TRBJ2-5; TRBD2 aligns across 14 bases. Germline V lookup: CDR1 SGHRS, CDR2 YFSETQ. J gave up 3 bases and V 5 bases, and 9 bases lay outside the gene matches. CDR3 size: 17 residues. The CDR3 protein is CASRSGTSGGLEETQYF. Written as DNA, the CDR3 is TGCGCCAGCAGGTCCGGGACTAGCGGGGGATTGGAAGAGACCCAGTACTTC.

The gene calls are TRBV7-3 and TRBJ1-2; TRBD1 might be the D (5 bases). The length of the CDR3 is 15 residues. Germline CDR1 reads SGHTA; CDR2 reads FQGTGA. V was shortened by 8 bases and J by 0 bases, with 16 bases between the two germline ends. The CDR3 nucleotides read TGTGCCAGCCCAGGGCAGGGTATTACTAACTATGGCTACACCTTC. This codes for CASPGQGITNYGYTF. Together with reference TRBV7-3 and TRBJ1-2, the CDR3 gives the full variable domain: GAGVSQTPSNKVTEKGKYVELRCDPISGHTALYWYRQSLGQGPEFLIYFQGTGAADDSGLPNDRFFAVRPEGSVSTLKIQRTERGDSAVYLCASPGQGITNYGYTFGSGTRLTVV.

This clone was observed a handful of times. The chain is built from TRBV4-1 and TRBJ1-2; no reliable D call. V lost 1 base and J lost 2, with 8 bases in between. This CDR3 has 14 amino acids. CDR1 MGHRA and CDR2 YSYEKL come from the germline V gene. The CDR3 DNA reads TGCGCCAGCAGCCAAGGGTGGGAGAACTATGGCTACACCTTC. Its protein is CASSQGWENYGYTF.